This T cell receptor (beta chain) was captured by sequencing in a study of cytomegalovirus exposure and HLA in healthy donors. Study outcomes and limitations: Most of the TCR beta V segments (in an earlier analysis) were productive either about 87% or about 30% of the time. Available immune exposure information was restricted to CMV serostatus only.

Remarks on this clone: Its antigen is as yet unknown.

The V and J ends lost 1 base and 3 bases, in that order; junction bases with no gene match: 1. CDR1 is GTSNPN, CDR2 SVGIG, per germline (reference sequence). There are 14 residues in the CDR3. Use of 60 Vbeta and 13 Jbeta primers characterized the PCR. Some clones are missing from TCRdb's copy, which holds only in-frame ones; the method was immunoSEQ multiplex PCR. The sample consists of around 200,000 clones, 79% of them appearing once. Input material: PBMCs. This rearrangement joins TRBV30 to TRBJ2-1; 9 nucleotides match TRBD2. The clonotype comes from a woman under 30 in good health and CMV-seronegative. CDR3 nucleotide sequence: TGTGCCTGGAGTGGGACTAGCGACTACAATGAGCAGTTCTTC. As protein: CAWSGTSDYNEQFF.